This TCR beta chain was sequenced during a study of blood T cell repertoires in COVID-19. Study-level information: The samples span acute and convalescent COVID-19 from the United States, Italy and Spain. Sources were T cells, B-cell-depleted T cells, or PBMCs; the material itself was cDNA or gDNA.

As processed by the authors: Counts of nucleated cells, estimated from reference gene primer amplification, were obtained. The assay was immunoSEQ multiplex PCR, and TCRdb's table has in-frame clones only and misses some. V, J and clone size derive from that table, while D and trimming were established from the DNA sequence. The repertoire holds 200,000 to 250,000 clones, roughly 88% seen once, with approximately 10% in the top ten. This clone was found once. Germline CDR1 is LGHDT and CDR2 is YNNKEL (reference sequence). The CDR3 extends over 15 amino acids. Trimming took 4 bases from V and 3 from J; bases not matched to a gene: 3.

The gene calls are TRBV3-1 (or the pseudogene TRBV3-2) and TRBJ2-3, with 11 bases that match TRBD2. The sequencing input was peripheral blood. The sequence came from a man aged 45-65 years with active or convalescent COVID-19. The CDR3 loop reads CASSLTSGRTDTQYF. CDR3 coding DNA: TGTGCCAGCAGCCTTACTAGCGGGAGAACAGATACGCAGTATTTT.